Listed here is a single T cell receptor (beta chain). RNA, at roughly 0.45 to 1 ug, was reverse transcribed with random hexamers. Via MiXCR, TCRdb re-called the immunoSEQ multiplex PCR reads, giving one row per CDR3 protein. The sample includes a few hundred thousand distinct CDR3 sequences, around nine tenths of them seen just once. This record belongs to a study of CD8 T cells in Susac syndrome. The sample taken for sequencing was CD8+ T cells from PBMCs. This receptor was taken from a human donor with multiple sclerosis.

This CDR3 is CASREPGQPQHF. The CDR3 region has the DNA TGCGCCAGCAGAGAGCCTGGACAGCCCCAGCATTTT. The V and J genes are TRBV10-2 and TRBJ1-5; no clear D. This CDR3 has 12 residues. V was pared by 6 bases and J by 7 bases, with 10 bases between. The germline V gene encodes CDR1 WSHSY and CDR2 SAAADI.